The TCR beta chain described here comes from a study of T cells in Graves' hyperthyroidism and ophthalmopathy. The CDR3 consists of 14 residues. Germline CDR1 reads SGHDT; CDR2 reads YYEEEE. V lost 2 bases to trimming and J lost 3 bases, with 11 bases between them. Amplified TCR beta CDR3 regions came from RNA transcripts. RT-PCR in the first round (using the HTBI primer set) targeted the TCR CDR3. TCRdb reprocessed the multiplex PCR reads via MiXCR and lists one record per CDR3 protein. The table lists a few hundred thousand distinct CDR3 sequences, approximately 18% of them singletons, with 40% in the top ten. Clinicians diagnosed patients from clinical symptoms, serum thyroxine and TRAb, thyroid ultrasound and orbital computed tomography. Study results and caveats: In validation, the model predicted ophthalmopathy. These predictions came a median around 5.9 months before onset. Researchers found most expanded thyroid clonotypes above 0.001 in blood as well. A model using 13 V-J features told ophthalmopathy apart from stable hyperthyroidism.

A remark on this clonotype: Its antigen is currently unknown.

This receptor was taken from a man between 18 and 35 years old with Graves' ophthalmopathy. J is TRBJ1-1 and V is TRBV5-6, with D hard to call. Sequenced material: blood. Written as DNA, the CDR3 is TGTGCCAGCAGCTTTCAGGACTACGACACTGAAGCTTTCTTT. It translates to CASSFQDYDTEAFF.